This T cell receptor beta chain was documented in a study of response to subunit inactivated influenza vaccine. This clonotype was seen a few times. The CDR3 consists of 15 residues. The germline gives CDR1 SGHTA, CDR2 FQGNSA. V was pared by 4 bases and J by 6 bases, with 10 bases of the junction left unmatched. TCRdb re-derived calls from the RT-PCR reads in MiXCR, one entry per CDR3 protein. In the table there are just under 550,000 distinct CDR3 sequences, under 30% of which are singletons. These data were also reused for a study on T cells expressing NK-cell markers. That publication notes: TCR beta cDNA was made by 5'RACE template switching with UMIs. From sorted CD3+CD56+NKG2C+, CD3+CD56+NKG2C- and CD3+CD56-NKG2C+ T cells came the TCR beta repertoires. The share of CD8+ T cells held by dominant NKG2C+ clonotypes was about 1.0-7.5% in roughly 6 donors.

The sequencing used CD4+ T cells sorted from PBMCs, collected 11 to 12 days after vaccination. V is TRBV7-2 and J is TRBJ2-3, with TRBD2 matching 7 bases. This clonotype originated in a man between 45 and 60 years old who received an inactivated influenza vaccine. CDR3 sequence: CASSSPSGITDTQYF. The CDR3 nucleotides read TGTGCCAGCAGCTCCCCCAGCGGGATTACGGATACGCAGTATTTT.